These 13 T cell receptor beta chains share one sample of origin, sequenced in a study of cytomegalovirus exposure and HLA in healthy donors. PCR was performed using 60 Vbeta and 13 Jbeta primers. Repertoires were generated with immunoSEQ multiplex PCR, while TCRdb's copy carries only in-frame clones and drops some. The repertoire includes 200,000 to 300,000 clones, 84% of them detected once, and about 2% sits in the top ten. Input material: PBMCs. The receptors were gathered from a middle-aged woman in good health and CMV-seropositive.

This clone was seen just once. The chain couples TRBV2 to TRBJ2-4; D possibly corresponds to TRBD2 (5 bases). CDR1 is SNHLY and CDR2 is FYNNEI in the germline V gene. V shed 5 bases and J shed 1 base, with 15 bases lying between them. This CDR3 spans 16 amino acids. CDR3 in amino acids: CASSPGVAIAKNIQYF. CDR3 DNA: TGTGCCAGCAGTCCCGGGGTAGCGATCGCCAAAAACATTCAGTACTTC.

This chain connects TRBV28 to TRBJ2-1, with 12 nucleotides matching TRBD1. Germline loops: CDR1 MDHEN, CDR2 SYDVKM. The CDR3 contains 15 residues. After removal of 3 bases from V and 8 bases from J, the junction contained 5 bases not matched to a gene. CDR3 DNA: TGTGCCAGCAGTTTCCCGGGACAGGGGGCCGATGAGCAGTTCTTC. The encoded protein is CASSFPGQGADEQFF.

J is TRBJ1-1 and V is TRBV9, with 8 bases lining up with TRBD1. The CDR3 has 15 residues. Losses at the gene ends were 0 bases for V and 4 bases for J; bases not matched to a gene: 5. The germline CDR1 and CDR2 sequences are SGDLS and YYNGEE. The CDR3 DNA reads TGTGCCAGCAGCGTAGCTATGGACAGGGTCACTGAAGCTTTCTTT. It codes for CASSVAMDRVTEAFF.

This clone has only a few counts. This sequence joins TRBV30 and TRBJ2-7; 8 bases are a match to TRBD2. The trim removed 4 bases at V and 6 bases at J, leaving 5 bases unmatched. The CDR3 has 12 residues. Germline lookup yields CDR1 GTSNPN and CDR2 SVGIG (reference sequence). CDR3 sequence: CAWTGGFSEQYF. The CDR3 nucleotides are TGTGCCTGGACGGGAGGGTTTAGCGAGCAGTACTTC.

This rearrangement joins TRBV30 to TRBJ1-3; D unresolved. The V end lost 6 bases, the J end lost 1 base, and 13 bases lay between the germline ends. The CDR3 extends over 14 amino acids. CDR1 and CDR2 (germline): GTSNPN, SVGIG (reference sequence). The CDR3 DNA is TGTGCCTGCCCGAAGCGGGGATCTGGAAACACCATATATTTT. Residues: CACPKRGSGNTIYF.

V gene TRBV15 combines with J gene TRBJ2-2, with no clear D. Trimming took 0 bases from V and 6 from J, leaving 11 bases between them. CDR1 is LNHNV and CDR2 is YYDKDF in the germline V gene (reference sequence). CDR3 length equals 15 residues. The DNA of the CDR3 is TGTGCCACCAGCAGAGATCGTCTAACCTCCGGGGAGCTGTTTTTT. It yields the protein CATSRDRLTSGELFF.

This chain joins TRBV28 and TRBJ2-7, with 11 nucleotides matching TRBD2. V was clipped by 5 bases and J by 4 bases; unmatched bases: 4. The CDR3 consists of 14 residues. The germline CDR1 and CDR2 sequences are MDHEN and SYDVKM. CDR3 region: CASSRLAGPYEQYF. CDR3 bases: TGTGCCAGCAGTCGACTAGCGGGACCTTACGAGCAGTACTTC.

CDR3 bases: TGCGCCAGCAGTGGACTCCGAGGGTACAATGAGCAGTTCTTC. The encoded protein is CASSGLRGYNEQFF. This chain uses TRBV10-2 with TRBJ2-1, with TRBD2 as a possible D gene (5 bases). Trimming shortened V by 4 bases and J by 4 bases, and 11 bases separated the two germline ends. The CDR3 length is 14 residues. From germline, CDR1 is WSHSY and CDR2 SAAADI.

This clone has only a few counts. The CDR3 sequence: CASRPRLTTNEKLFF. The CDR3 DNA sequence: TGTGCCAGCAGACCACGACTGACAACTAATGAAAAACTGTTTTTT. The genes are TRBV6-5 and TRBJ1-4; D is unclear. V dropped 6 bases and J dropped 0 bases, with 11 bases sitting between them. The CDR3 is 15 amino acids. CDR1 and CDR2 from the germline V gene are MNHEY and SVGAGI.

The V call is TRBV5-6, the J call TRBJ1-3; D possibly corresponds to TRBD1 (5 bases). Looked up from germline, CDR1 is SGHDT and CDR2 is YYEEEE. This CDR3 has 15 amino acids. V lost 2 bases, J lost 2 bases, and 11 bases lay in between. In nucleotides, the CDR3 is TGTGCCAGCAGCTTAACCCCGGGGGCTGGAAACACCATATATTTT. As protein: CASSLTPGAGNTIYF. The whole variable domain, filled in from reference TRBV5-6 and TRBJ1-3, reads DAGVTQSPTHLIKTRGQQVTLRCSPKSGHDTVSWYQQALGQGPQFIFQYYEEEERQRGNFPDRFSGHQFPNYSSELNVNALLLGDSALYLCASSLTPGAGNTIYFGEGSWLTVV.

The rearrangement uses TRBV10-3 and TRBJ2-5; 7 nucleotides agree with TRBD2. Losses at the gene ends were 7 bases for V and 5 bases for J; bases not matched to a gene: 4. The CDR3 has 12 residues. Looked up from germline, CDR1 is ENHRY and CDR2 is SYGVKD. The CDR3 sequence: CAIKGEGETQYF. DNA for the CDR3: TGTGCCATCAAAGGGGAGGGGGAGACCCAGTACTTC.

This clone was seen a handful of times. The rearrangement links TRBV4-1 to TRBJ2-7; the match to TRBD1 covers 10 bases. Germline V lookup: CDR1 MGHRA, CDR2 YSYEKL. The CDR3 spans 14 residues. The V gene end was trimmed by 3 bases and the J gene end by 4 bases; junction bases not matched to a gene: 3. The CDR3 loop is CASSQGDRGYEQYF. Here the CDR3 DNA reads TGCGCCAGCAGCCAGGGGGACAGGGGTTACGAGCAGTACTTC.

This clone was detected once. The chain combines TRBV6-5 with TRBJ2-7, with 7 bases fitting TRBD2. V shed 6 bases, J shed 6 bases, and the junction held 8 bases outside the gene matches. The germline V gene encodes CDR1 MNHEY and CDR2 SVGAGI. CDR3 length: 13 amino acids. The CDR3 loop is CASRRGPGGEQYF. For the CDR3, the DNA is TGTGCCAGCAGACGGGGACCGGGGGGCGAGCAGTACTTC.